This passage covers 20 T cell receptor beta chains from one sample sequenced in a study of T-cell memory formation after mild COVID-19. TCRdb reprocessed the 5' RACE reads with MiXCR, giving one entry per CDR3 protein. The table has 470,000 or so distinct CDR3 sequences, about 23% seen once. The sample taken for sequencing was PBMCs or a T cell subset sorted from them (not recorded which). The source of these receptors is an adult woman who had mild COVID-19 (a few samples of this study predate the infection). Cell type and time point are not known.

This clonotype has only one observation. V gene TRBV6-6 combines with J gene TRBJ2-7; 9 bases are shared with TRBD1. V lost 0 bases and J lost 6; bases outside the gene matches: 6. This CDR3 is built from 15 residues. Germline CDR1 MNHNY, CDR2 SVGAGI (reference sequence). In nucleotides, the CDR3 is TGTGCCAGCAGTTACTCCCCTGGGACAGGGCCCGAGCAGTACTTC. It encodes CASSYSPGTGPEQYF.

In this sample, this clonotype turned up a few times. The chain joins TRBV7-6 to TRBJ2-7; D gene unclear. The V end was cut by 5 bases, the J end by 0 bases, with 20 bases between. There are 17 residues in the CDR3. Germline CDR1 is SGHVS and CDR2 is FNYEAQ. Here the CDR3 DNA reads TGTGCCAGCAGCCCGCACCCGCAGGACCGAAGCTCCTACGAGCAGTACTTC. It is translated as CASSPHPQDRSSYEQYF.

This clonotype appeared a few times. The chain carries TRBV9 and TRBJ1-1, with a possible D match to TRBD1 (6 bases). V dropped 4 bases and J dropped 5 bases, with 21 bases sitting between them. The germline V gene has CDR1 SGDLS and CDR2 YYNGEE. The CDR3 spans 16 residues. CDR3 protein: CASSSTTGRVGTEAFF. DNA for the CDR3: TGTGCCAGCAGCTCTACGACAGGACGAGTAGGGACTGAAGCTTTCTTT.

This clonotype turned up a few times. CDR3: CSVSRDIDSGANVLTF. In DNA, the CDR3 is TGCAGCGTAAGTCGGGACATCGACTCTGGGGCCAACGTCCTGACTTTC. The rearrangement joins TRBV29-1 to TRBJ2-6; D perhaps matches TRBD1 (6 bases). The CDR3 runs to 16 residues. With 6 bases removed from V and 0 bases from J, the gap between germline ends came to 15 bases. Germline V lookup: CDR1 SQVTM, CDR2 ANQGSEA.

This chain uses TRBV24-1 with TRBJ2-1; the D gene is possibly TRBD1 (6 bases). The V gene's germline CDR1 is KGHDR and CDR2 SFDVKD. This CDR3 has 12 amino acids. V lost 9 bases and J 6 bases, leaving 11 bases between the germline ends. CDR3: CATGKQGNEQFF. CDR3 in DNA: TGTGCCACCGGGAAACAGGGCAATGAGCAGTTCTTC.

This clonotype has just a few counts. This chain uses TRBV20-1 with TRBJ1-1; D is uncertain. Germline values: CDR1 DFQATT, CDR2 SNEGSKA (reference sequence). The CDR3 loop spans 12 amino acids. The ends were cut back, 4 bases at V and 3 bases at J, with 9 bases in the middle. The CDR3 nucleotides are TGCAGTGCTAAAACTCGGGACACTGAAGCTTTCTTT. Translation: CSAKTRDTEAFF.

This clonotype has more than one count but fewer than ten. The chain has TRBV10-3 and TRBJ2-1, with 10 bases fitting TRBD1. The germline V gene encodes CDR1 ENHRY and CDR2 SYGVKD. The V segment lost 6 bases and the J segment 2 bases; nucleotides outside the gene matches: 4. The CDR3 consists of 15 residues. The CDR3 loop reads CAIRTGTGAYNEQFF. CDR3 coding DNA: TGTGCCATCAGGACCGGGACAGGGGCCTACAATGAGCAGTTCTTC.

The genes are TRBV6-2 or TRBV6-3 and TRBJ1-1; D unclear. Deletions cut 6 bases from V and 5 bases from J, with 16 bases between. The CDR3 totals 14 residues. Germline values: CDR1 MNHEY, CDR2 SVGEGT. The CDR3, as DNA: TGTGCCAGCAGGCCCGGGAGAGGAGAGACTGAAGCTTTCTTT. It translates to CASRPGRGETEAFF.

The chain employs TRBV7-9 and TRBJ1-2, with TRBD1 identical over 7 bases. Looked up from germline, CDR1 is SEHNR and CDR2 is FQNEAQ (reference sequence). Trimming removed 1 base from V and 4 bases from J; junction bases left unmatched: 3. CDR3 size: 14 residues. CDR3 amino acids: CASSLGQGLYGYTF. The CDR3 bases are TGTGCCAGCAGCTTAGGACAGGGCCTCTATGGCTACACCTTC. The whole variable domain, filled in from reference TRBV7-9 and TRBJ1-2, reads DTGVSQNPRHKITKRGQNVTFRCDPISEHNRLYWYRQTLGQGPEFLTYFQNEAQLEKSRLLSDRFSAERPKGSFSTLEIQRTEQGDSAMYLCASSLGQGLYGYTFGSGTRLTVV.

There are a few counts of this clonotype. The V call is TRBV2, the J call TRBJ1-3; D is perhaps TRBD1 (6 bases). V shed 4 bases and J shed 0 bases, with 7 bases lying between them. Germline loops: CDR1 SNHLY, CDR2 FYNNEI. The CDR3 totals 14 residues. CDR3 sequence (DNA): TGTGCCAGCAGTGCGGACAGCTCTGGAAACACCATATATTTT. It codes for CASSADSSGNTIYF.

The DNA for the CDR3 is TGTGCCAGCACGACAGGGTGGGAGACCGGGGAGCTGTTTTTT. Protein sequence: CASTTGWETGELFF. This chain uses TRBV4-2 with TRBJ2-2, with TRBD1 matching over 7 bases. V lost 7 bases and J lost 5; bases outside the gene matches: 7. The CDR3 runs to 14 residues. The V gene's germline CDR1 is LGHNA and CDR2 YNFKEQ.

The rearrangement links TRBV6-2 or TRBV6-3 to TRBJ2-5; the match to TRBD2 covers 11 bases. CDR3 length equals 17 residues. V trimming: 0 bases; J trimming: 5 bases; junction bases outside the gene matches: 8. The V gene's germline CDR1 is MNHEY and CDR2 SVGEGT. This chain's CDR3 is CASSYSVAGGPRETQYF. The CDR3 coding sequence is TGTGCCAGCAGTTACTCGGTAGCGGGAGGGCCGCGGGAGACCCAGTACTTC.

The V call is TRBV4-2, the J call TRBJ2-3, with TRBD2 identical over 7 bases. Germline V gene lookup returns CDR1 LGHNA and CDR2 YNFKEQ. V shed 3 bases and J 2 bases; nucleotides not matched to a gene: 8. CDR3 length equals 16 residues. The CDR3: CASSHNQRDFTDTQYF. The CDR3 DNA reads as TGTGCCAGCAGCCATAATCAGCGGGACTTCACAGATACGCAGTATTTT.

The CDR3 region has the DNA TGTGCCAGTAGTATAGAAACAGGGGCCACAAATTCACCCCTCCACTTT. Encoded protein: CASSIETGATNSPLHF. The rearrangement joins TRBV19 to TRBJ1-6; 7 bases are shared with TRBD1. V lost 0 bases to trimming and J lost 7 bases; unmatched junction nucleotides: 6. Germline V gene data show CDR1 as LNHDA and CDR2 as SQIVND (reference sequence). This CDR3 has 16 amino acids.

The genes are TRBV4-1 and TRBJ2-7, with 9 bases fitting TRBD1. The CDR3 is made up of 16 amino acids. Germline CDR1 and CDR2: MGHRA and YSYEKL. Trimming took 3 bases from V and 4 from J; bases not matched to a gene: 10. CDR3 region: CASSHRPGQGPYEQYF. Here the CDR3 DNA reads TGCGCCAGCAGCCACCGACCGGGACAGGGCCCTTACGAGCAGTACTTC.

The genes are TRBV6-5 and TRBJ2-3; D is unclear. V gave up 2 bases and J gave up 1 base, with 10 bases separating them. CDR1 is MNHEY, CDR2 SVGAGI, per germline. CDR3 length: 15 amino acids. The CDR3 region has the DNA TGTGCCAGCAGTTACAGGTCTCCAGGCACAGATACGCAGTATTTT. Translation: CASSYRSPGTDTQYF.

The V call is TRBV7-9, the J call TRBJ2-7; D might be TRBD2 (6 bases). Looked up from germline, CDR1 is SEHNR and CDR2 is FQNEAQ (reference sequence). V lost 1 base and J lost 0, with 19 bases in between. The length of the CDR3 is 18 residues. This CDR3 reads CASSLVALAPIDSYEQYF. The DNA of the CDR3 is TGTGCCAGCAGCTTAGTCGCCCTAGCGCCTATCGACTCCTACGAGCAGTACTTC.

The V call is TRBV27, the J call TRBJ1-6; TRBD1 is a possible D gene (6 bases). The ends were cut back, 6 bases at V and 9 bases at J, with 24 bases in the middle. The CDR3 is 17 amino acids. The germline gives CDR1 MNHEY, CDR2 SMNVEV (reference sequence). The CDR3, as DNA: TGTGCCAGCAGACCCTTAGGCGGGGGACATCGAGGTTCACCCCTCCACTTT. This gives the protein CASRPLGGGHRGSPLHF.

This clonotype has more than one count but fewer than ten. V and J are TRBV7-2 and TRBJ2-7, with D hard to call. The germline V gene has CDR1 SGHTA and CDR2 FQGNSA. V lost 1 base and J 4 bases, leaving 14 bases between the germline ends. The CDR3 covers 15 residues. The CDR3 here is CASSLGAANVYEQYF. Here the CDR3 DNA reads TGTGCCAGCAGCTTAGGGGCTGCGAACGTGTACGAGCAGTACTTC.

Many counts were recorded for this clonotype. The rearrangement joins TRBV7-9 to TRBJ2-3; tentatively, D is TRBD2 (6 bases). Germline-derived CDR1 and CDR2 are SEHNR and FQNEAQ (reference sequence). The CDR3 covers 14 residues. Between the trimmed V and J ends, which lost 4 bases and 1 base, there was a span of 9 bases. Here the CDR3 DNA reads TGTGCCAGCAGCTCGGTAGCGGGCACAGATACGCAGTATTTT. Its protein product is CASSSVAGTDTQYF.